This record concerns one T cell receptor (beta chain) sequence. The CDR3 extends over 14 amino acids. V shed 5 bases and J 7 bases; nucleotides not matched to a gene: 7. Germline assignment: CDR1 MDHEN and CDR2 SYDVKM. The sample originates from a study of blood T cell repertoires in COVID-19. Study at large: Acute and convalescent COVID-19 specimens originated in the United States, Italy and Spain. Nucleic acid was either cDNA or gDNA, and it came from T cells, B-cell-depleted T cells, or PBMCs.

Sequenced by immunoSEQ multiplex PCR; TCRdb stores in-frame clones only, minus some. The table has approximately 46,000 clones, 65% to 90% seen once. This clonotype was obtained from a woman aged 60-70 years with acute or convalescent COVID-19. Source material: peripheral blood. The chain carries TRBV28 and TRBJ1-1; 10 bases match TRBD1. The CDR3 nucleotides read TGTGCCAGCAGTCCGGGACAGGGGCCGATTGAAGCTTTCTTT. Amino acids: CASSPGQGPIEAFF.